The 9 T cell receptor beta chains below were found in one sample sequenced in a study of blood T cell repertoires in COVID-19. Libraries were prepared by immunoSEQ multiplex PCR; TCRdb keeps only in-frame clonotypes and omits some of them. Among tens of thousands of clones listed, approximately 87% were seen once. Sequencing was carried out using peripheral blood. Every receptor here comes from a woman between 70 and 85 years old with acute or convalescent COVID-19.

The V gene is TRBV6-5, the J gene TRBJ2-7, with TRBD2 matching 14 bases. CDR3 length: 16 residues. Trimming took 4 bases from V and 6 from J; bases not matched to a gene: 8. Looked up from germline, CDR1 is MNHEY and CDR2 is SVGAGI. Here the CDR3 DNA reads TGTGCCAGCAGTTTTCCGGGACTAGCGGGAGCCATCGAGCAGTACGTC. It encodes CASSFPGLAGAIEQYV.

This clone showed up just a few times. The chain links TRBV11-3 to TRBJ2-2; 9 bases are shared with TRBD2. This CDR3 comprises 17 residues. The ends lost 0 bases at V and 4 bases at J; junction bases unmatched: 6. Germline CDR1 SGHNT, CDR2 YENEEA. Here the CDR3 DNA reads TGTGCCAGCAGCTTAGAGGGAGCGGGAGGCGGCACCGGGGAGCTGTTTTTT. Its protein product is CASSLEGAGGGTGELFF.

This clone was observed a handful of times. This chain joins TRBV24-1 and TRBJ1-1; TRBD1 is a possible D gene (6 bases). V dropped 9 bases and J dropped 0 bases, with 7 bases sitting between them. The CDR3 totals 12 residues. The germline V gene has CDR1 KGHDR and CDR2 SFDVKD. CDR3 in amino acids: CATQGMNTEAFF. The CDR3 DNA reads TGTGCCACCCAGGGGATGAACACTGAAGCTTTCTTT.

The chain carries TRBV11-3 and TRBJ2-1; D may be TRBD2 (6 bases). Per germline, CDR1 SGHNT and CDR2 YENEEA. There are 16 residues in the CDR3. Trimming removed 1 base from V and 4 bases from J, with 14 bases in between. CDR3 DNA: TGTGCCAGCAGCTTAGGTGGGATTGGGGGGTACAATGAGCAGTTCTTC. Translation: CASSLGGIGGYNEQFF.

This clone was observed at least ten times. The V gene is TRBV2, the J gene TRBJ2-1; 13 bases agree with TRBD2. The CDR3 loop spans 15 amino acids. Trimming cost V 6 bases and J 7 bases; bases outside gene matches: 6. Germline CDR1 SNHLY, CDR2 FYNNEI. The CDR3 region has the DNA TGTGCCAGCAGCCGTACTAGCGGGGGGGCTAATGAGCAGTTCTTC. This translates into CASSRTSGGANEQFF.

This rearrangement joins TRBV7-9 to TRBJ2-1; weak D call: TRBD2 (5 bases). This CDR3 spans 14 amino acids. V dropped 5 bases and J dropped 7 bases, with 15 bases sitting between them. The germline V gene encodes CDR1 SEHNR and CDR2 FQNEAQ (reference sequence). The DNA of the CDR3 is TGTGCCAGCAGCCCGAGGGTCGCTAATAATGAGCAGTTCTTC. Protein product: CASSPRVANNEQFF.

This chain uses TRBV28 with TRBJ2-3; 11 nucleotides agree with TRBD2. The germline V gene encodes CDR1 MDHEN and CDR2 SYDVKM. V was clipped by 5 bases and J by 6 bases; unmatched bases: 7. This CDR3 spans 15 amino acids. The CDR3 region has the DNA TGTGCCAGCAGTACCCTAGCGGGGGGCCTCGATACGCAGTATTTT. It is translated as CASSTLAGGLDTQYF.

Here the CDR3 reads CASSSPNNVRHEQFF. The CDR3, as DNA: TGTGCCAGCAGTTCCCCTAACAACGTCAGGCATGAGCAGTTCTTC. The chain joins TRBV6-2 or TRBV6-3 to TRBJ2-1; D gene ambiguous. Germline V gives CDR1 MNHEY, CDR2 SVGEGT. V lost 4 bases to trimming and J lost 8 bases, with 18 bases between them. The CDR3 has 15 residues.

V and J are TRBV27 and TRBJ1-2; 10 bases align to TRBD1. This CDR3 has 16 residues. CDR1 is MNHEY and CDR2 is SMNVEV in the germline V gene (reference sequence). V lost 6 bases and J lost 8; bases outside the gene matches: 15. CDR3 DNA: TGTGCCAGCAGCCCAACATCCGGGACAGGGGTGAACGGCTACACCTTC. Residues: CASSPTSGTGVNGYTF.